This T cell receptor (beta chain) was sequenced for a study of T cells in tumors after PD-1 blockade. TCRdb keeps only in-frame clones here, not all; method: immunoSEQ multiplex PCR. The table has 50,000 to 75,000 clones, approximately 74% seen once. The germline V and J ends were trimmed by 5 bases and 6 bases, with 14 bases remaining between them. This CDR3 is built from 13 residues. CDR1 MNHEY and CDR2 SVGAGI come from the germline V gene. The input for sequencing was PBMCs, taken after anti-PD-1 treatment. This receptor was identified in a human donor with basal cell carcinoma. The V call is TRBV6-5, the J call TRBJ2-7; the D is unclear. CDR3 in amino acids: CASSPNEKIEQYF. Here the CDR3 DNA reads TGTGCCAGCAGTCCTAATGAAAAAATCGAGCAGTACTTC.